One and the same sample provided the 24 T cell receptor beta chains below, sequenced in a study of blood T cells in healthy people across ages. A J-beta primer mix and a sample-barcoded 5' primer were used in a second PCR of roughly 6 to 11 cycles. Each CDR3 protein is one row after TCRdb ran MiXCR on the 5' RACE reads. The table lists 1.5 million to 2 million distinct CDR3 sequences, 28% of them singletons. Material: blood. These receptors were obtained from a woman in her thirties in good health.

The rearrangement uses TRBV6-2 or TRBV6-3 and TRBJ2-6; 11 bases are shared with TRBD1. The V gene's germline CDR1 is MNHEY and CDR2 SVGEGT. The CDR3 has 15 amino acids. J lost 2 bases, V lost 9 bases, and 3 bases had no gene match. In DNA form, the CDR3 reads TGTGCCAGTCGGACAGGGGGCACTGGGGCCAACGTCCTGACTTTC. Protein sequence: CASRTGGTGANVLTF.

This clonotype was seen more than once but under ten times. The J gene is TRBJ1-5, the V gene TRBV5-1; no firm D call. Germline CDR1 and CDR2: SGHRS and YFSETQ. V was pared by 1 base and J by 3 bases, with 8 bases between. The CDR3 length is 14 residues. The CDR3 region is CASSLRHLNQPQHF. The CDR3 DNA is TGCGCCAGCAGCTTGCGACACCTCAATCAGCCCCAGCATTTT.

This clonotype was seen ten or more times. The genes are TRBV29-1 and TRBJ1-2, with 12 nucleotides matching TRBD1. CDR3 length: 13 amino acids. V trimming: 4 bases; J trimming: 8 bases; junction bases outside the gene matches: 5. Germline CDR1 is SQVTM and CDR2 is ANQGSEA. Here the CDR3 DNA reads TGCAGCGTTGCCCGGGACAGGGGGCACGGCTACACCTTC. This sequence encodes CSVARDRGHGYTF.

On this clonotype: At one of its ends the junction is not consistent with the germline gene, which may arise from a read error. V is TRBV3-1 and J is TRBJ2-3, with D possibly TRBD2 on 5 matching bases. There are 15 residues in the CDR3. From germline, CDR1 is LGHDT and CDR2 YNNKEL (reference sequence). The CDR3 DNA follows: TGTGCCGGCAGCCAAGACCAGCGGACCACAGATACGCAGTATTTT. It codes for CAGSQDQRTTDTQYF.

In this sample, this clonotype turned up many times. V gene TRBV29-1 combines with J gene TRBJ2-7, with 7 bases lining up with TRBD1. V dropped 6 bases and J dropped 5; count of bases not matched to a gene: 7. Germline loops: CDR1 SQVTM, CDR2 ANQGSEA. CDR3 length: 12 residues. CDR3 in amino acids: CSVWTGGDEQYF. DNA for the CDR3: TGCAGCGTGTGGACAGGTGGGGACGAGCAGTACTTC.

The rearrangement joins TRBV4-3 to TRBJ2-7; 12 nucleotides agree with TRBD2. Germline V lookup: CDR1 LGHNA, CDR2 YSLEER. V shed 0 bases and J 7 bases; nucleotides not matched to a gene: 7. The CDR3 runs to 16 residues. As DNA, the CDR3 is TGCGCCAGCAGCCAAGATCGGGCTAGCGGGGGGGCGGAGCAGTACTTC. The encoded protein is CASSQDRASGGAEQYF.

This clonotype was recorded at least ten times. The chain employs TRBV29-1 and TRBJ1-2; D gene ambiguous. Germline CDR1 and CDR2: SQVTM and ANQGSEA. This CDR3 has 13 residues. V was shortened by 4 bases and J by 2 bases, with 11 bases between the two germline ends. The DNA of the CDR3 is TGCAGCGTTGCCAGCCTCCTAAACTATGGCTACACCTTC. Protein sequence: CSVASLLNYGYTF. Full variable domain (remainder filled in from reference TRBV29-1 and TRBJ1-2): SAVISQKPSRDICQRGTSLTIQCQVDSQVTMMFWYRQQPGQSLTLIATANQGSEATYESGFVIDKFPISRPNLTFSTLTVSNMSPEDSSIYLCSVASLLNYGYTFGSGTRLTVV.

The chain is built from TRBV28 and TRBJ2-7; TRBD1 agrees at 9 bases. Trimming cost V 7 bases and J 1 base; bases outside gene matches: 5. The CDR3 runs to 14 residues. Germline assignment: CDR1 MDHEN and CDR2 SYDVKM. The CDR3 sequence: CASTEQGASYEQYF. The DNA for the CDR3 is TGTGCCAGCACCGAACAGGGGGCTTCCTACGAGCAGTACTTC.

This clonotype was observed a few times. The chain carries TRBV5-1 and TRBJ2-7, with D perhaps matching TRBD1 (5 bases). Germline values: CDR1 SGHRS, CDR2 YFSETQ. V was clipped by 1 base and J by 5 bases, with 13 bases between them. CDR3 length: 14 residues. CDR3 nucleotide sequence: TGCGCCAGCAGCTTGACAGGCAGTATGGACGAGCAGTACTTC. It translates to CASSLTGSMDEQYF.

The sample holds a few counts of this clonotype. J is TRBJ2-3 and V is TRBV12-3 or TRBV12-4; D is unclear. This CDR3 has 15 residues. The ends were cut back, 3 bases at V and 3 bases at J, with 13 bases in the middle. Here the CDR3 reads CASSLVSTPTDTQYF. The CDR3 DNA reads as TGTGCCAGCAGTTTGGTTAGCACCCCAACAGATACGCAGTATTTT.

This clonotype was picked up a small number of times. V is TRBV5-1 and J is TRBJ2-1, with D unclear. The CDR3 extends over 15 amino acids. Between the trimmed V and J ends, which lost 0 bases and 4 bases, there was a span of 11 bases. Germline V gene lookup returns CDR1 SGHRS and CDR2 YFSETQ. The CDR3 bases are TGCGCCAGCAGCTTGGGCCAGCAGCCTTACAATGAGCAGTTCTTC. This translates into CASSLGQQPYNEQFF.

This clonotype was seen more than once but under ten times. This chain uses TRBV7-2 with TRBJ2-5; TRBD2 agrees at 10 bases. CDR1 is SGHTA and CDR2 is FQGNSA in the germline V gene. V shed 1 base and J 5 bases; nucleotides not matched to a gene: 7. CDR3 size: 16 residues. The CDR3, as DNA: TGTGCCAGCAGCTTAGGGAGCGGGGGGGGAGGGGAGACCCAGTACTTC. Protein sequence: CASSLGSGGGGETQYF.

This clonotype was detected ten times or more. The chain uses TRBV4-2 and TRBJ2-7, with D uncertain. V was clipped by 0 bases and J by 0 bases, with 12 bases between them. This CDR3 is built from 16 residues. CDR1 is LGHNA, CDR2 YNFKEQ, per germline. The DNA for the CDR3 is TGTGCCAGCAGCCAAGATTTACAGAGGAGCTCCTACGAGCAGTACTTC. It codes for CASSQDLQRSSYEQYF.

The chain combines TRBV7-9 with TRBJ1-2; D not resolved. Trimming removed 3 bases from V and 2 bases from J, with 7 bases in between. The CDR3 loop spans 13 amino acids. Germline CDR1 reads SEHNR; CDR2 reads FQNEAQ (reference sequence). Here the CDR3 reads CASSFEKNYGYTF. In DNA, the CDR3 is TGTGCCAGCAGCTTTGAAAAGAACTATGGCTACACCTTC.

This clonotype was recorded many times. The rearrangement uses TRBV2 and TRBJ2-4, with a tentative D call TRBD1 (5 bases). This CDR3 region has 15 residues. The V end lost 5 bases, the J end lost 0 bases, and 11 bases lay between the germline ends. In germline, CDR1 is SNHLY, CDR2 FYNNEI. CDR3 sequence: CASSPQVIAKNIQYF. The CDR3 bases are TGTGCCAGCAGTCCACAGGTGATAGCCAAAAACATTCAGTACTTC.

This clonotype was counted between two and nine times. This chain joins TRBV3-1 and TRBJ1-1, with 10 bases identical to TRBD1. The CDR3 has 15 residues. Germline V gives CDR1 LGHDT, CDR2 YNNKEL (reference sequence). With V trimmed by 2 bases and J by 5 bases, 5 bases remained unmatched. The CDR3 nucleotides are TGTGCCAGCAGCCAATCGACAGGGGGCAGGACTGAAGCTTTCTTT. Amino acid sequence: CASSQSTGGRTEAFF.

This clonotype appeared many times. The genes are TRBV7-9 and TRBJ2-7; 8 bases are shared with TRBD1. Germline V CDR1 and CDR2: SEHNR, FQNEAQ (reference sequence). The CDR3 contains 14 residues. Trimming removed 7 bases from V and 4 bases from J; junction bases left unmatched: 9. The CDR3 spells CASTDLDRDYEQYF. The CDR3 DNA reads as TGTGCCAGCACCGATTTGGACAGGGATTACGAGCAGTACTTC.

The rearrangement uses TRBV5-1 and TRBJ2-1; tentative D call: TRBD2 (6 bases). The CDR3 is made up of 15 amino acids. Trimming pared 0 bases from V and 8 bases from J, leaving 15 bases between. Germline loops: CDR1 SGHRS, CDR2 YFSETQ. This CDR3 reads CASSLEGLSSDEQFF. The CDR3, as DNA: TGCGCCAGCAGCTTGGAGGGACTGAGCTCCGATGAGCAGTTCTTC.

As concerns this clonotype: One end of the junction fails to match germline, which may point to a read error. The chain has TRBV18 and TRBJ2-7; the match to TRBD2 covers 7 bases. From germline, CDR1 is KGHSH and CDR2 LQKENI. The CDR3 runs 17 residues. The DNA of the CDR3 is TGTACCAGCTCACCGAGCGGGGCGGCCTCGAATTCCTACGAGCAGTACTTC. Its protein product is CTSSPSGAASNSYEQYF.

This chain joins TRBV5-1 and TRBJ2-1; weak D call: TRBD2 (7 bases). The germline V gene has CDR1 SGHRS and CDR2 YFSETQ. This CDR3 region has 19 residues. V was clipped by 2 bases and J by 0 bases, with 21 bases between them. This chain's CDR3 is CASSFLAGATQSSYNEQFF. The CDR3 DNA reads TGCGCCAGCAGCTTCCTCGCGGGGGCGACCCAGAGCTCCTACAATGAGCAGTTCTTC.

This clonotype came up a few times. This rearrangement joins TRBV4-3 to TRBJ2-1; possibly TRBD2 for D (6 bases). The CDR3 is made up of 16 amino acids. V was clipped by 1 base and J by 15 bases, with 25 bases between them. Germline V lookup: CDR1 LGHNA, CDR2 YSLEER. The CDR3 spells CASSQGASASLTGRFF. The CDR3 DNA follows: TGCGCCAGCAGCCAAGGTGCTAGCGCCTCCCTCACGGGGCGGTTCTTC.

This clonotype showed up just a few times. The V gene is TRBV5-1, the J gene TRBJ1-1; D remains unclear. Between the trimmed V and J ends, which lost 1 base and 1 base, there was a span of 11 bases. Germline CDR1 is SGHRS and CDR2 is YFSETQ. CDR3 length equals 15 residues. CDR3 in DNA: TGCGCCAGCAGCTTGTTTGGGTTGGGGAACACTGAAGCTTTCTTT. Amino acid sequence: CASSLFGLGNTEAFF.

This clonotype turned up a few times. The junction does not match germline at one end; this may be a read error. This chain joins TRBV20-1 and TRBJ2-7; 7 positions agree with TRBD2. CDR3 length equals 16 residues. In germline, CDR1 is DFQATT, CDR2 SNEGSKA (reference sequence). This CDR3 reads CSSERLVAGATYEQYF. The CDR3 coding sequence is TGCAGTTCCGAGAGGCTGGTAGCGGGTGCAACCTACGAGCAGTACTTT.

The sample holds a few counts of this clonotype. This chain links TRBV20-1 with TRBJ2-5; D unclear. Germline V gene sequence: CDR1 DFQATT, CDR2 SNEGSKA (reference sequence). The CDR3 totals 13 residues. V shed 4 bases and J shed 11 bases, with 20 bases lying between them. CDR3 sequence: CSATSPSADTQYF. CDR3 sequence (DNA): TGCAGTGCTACATCTCCCTCAGCAGATACGCAGTACTTC.